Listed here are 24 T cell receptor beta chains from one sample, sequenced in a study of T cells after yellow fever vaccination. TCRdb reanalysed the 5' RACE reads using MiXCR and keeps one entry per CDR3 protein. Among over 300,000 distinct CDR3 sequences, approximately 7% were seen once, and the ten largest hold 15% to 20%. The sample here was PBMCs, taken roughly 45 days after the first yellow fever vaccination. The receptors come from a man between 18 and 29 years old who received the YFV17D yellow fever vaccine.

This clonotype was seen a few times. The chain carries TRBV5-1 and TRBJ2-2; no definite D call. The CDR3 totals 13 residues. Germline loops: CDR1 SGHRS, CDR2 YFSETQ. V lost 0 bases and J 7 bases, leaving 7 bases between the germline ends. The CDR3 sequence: CASSLEGLGELFF. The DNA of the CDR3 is TGCGCCAGCAGCTTGGAAGGTCTCGGGGAGCTGTTTTTT.

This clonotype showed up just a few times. CDR3 region: CASSWDRGAEAFF. The CDR3 bases are TGTGCCAGCAGTTGGGACAGGGGAGCTGAAGCTTTCTTT. The V and J genes are TRBV27 and TRBJ1-1; 10 bases are shared with TRBD1. The germline V gene encodes CDR1 MNHEY and CDR2 SMNVEV (reference sequence). The J segment lost 6 bases and the V segment lost 4 bases, leaving 2 bases of the junction unmatched. The CDR3 loop spans 13 amino acids.

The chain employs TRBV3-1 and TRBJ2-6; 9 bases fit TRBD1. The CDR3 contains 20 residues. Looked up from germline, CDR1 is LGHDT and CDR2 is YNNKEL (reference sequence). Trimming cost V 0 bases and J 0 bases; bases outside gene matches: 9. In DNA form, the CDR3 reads TGTGCCAGCAGCCAAGAGGCACAGGGGGCGCATAACTCTGGGGCCAACGTCCTGACTTTC. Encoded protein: CASSQEAQGAHNSGANVLTF.

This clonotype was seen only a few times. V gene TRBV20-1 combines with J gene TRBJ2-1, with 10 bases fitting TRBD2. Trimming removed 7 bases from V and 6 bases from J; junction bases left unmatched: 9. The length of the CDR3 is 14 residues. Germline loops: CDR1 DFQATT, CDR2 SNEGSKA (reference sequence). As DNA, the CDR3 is TGCAGTGGGGAGCGGGGGGGCCCGGCCAATGAGCAGTTCTTC. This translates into CSGERGGPANEQFF.

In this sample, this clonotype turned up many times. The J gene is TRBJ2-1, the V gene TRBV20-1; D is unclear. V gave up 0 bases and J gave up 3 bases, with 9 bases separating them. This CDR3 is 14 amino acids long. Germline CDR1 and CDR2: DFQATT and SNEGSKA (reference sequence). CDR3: CSARESVDYNEQFF. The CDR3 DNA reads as TGCAGTGCTAGAGAATCGGTAGACTACAATGAGCAGTTCTTC.

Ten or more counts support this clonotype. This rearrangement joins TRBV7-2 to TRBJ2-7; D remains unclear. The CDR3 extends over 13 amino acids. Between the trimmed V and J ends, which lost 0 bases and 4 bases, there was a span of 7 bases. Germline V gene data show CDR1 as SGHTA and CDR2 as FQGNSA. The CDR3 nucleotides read TGTGCCAGCAGCTTAGCGGGCGGATACGAGCAGTACGTC. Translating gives CASSLAGGYEQYV.

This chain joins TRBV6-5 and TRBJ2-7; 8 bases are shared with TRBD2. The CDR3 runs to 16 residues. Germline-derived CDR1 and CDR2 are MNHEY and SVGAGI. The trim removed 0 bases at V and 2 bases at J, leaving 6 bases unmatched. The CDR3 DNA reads TGTGCCAGCAGTTACTCGAGAGTCGGGGGGGCCTACGAGCAGTACTTC. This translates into CASSYSRVGGAYEQYF.

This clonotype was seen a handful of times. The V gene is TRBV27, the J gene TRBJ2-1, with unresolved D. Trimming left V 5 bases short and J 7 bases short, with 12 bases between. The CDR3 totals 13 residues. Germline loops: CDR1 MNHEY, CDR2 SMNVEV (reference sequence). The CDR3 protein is CASSEPGKNEQFF. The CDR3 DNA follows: TGTGCCAGCAGTGAACCTGGGAAGAATGAGCAGTTCTTC.

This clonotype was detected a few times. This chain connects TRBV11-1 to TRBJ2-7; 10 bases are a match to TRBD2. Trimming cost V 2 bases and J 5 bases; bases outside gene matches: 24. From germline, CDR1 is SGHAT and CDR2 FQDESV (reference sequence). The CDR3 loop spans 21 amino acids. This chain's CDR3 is CASSLTHRGSGGPIPLDEQYV. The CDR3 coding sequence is TGTGCCAGCAGCTTAACCCATCGGGGTAGCGGGGGGCCTATCCCGCTAGACGAGCAGTACGTC.

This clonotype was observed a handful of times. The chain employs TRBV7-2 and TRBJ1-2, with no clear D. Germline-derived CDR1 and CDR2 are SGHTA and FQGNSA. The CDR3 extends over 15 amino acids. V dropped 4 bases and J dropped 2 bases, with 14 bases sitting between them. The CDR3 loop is CASSSNPGRNYGYTF. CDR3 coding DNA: TGTGCCAGCAGCTCAAACCCCGGACGGAACTATGGCTACACCTTC.

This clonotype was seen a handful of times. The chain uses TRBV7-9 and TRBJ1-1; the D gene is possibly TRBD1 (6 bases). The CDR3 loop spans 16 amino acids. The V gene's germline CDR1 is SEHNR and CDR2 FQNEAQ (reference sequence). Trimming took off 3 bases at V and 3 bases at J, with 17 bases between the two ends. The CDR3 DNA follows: TGTGCCAGCAGCTTGACGGGGGCGCGTGGGTACACTGAAGCTTTCTTT. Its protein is CASSLTGARGYTEAFF.

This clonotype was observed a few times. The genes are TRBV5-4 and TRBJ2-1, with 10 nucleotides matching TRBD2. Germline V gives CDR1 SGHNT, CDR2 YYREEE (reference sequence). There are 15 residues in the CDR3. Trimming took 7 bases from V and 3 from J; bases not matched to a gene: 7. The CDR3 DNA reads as TGTGCCAGCGGCCCCGGGACTAGCGACTACAATGAGCAGTTCTTC. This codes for CASGPGTSDYNEQFF.

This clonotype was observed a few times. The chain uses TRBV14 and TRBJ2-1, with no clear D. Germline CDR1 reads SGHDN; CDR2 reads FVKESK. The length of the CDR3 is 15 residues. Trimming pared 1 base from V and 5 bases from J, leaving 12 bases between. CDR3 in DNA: TGTGCCAGCAGCCAAGCGGTCAGCTGGGACAATGAGCAGTTCTTC. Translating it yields CASSQAVSWDNEQFF.

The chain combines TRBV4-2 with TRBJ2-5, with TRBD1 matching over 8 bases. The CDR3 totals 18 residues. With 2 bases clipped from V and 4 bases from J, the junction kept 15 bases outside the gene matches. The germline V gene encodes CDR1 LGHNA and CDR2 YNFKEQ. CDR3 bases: TGTGCCAGCAGCCAACCCCCCCGTATGGACAGGGTGGGAGAGACCCAGTACTTC. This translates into CASSQPPRMDRVGETQYF.

CDR3 nucleotide sequence: TGTGCCAGCAGCCCATGGACAGGGGGAATAACAGATACGCAGTATTTT. Its translation: CASSPWTGGITDTQYF. The chain carries TRBV3-1 and TRBJ2-3, with TRBD1 matching over 10 bases. V lost 4 bases and J lost 3; bases outside the gene matches: 7. This CDR3 spans 16 amino acids. Germline CDR1 and CDR2: LGHDT and YNNKEL (reference sequence).

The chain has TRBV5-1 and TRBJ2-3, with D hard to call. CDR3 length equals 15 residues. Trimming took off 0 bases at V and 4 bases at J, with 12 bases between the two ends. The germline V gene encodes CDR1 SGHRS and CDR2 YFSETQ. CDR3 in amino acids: CASSLAWPNPDTQYF. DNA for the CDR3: TGCGCCAGCAGCTTGGCCTGGCCCAACCCAGATACGCAGTATTTT.

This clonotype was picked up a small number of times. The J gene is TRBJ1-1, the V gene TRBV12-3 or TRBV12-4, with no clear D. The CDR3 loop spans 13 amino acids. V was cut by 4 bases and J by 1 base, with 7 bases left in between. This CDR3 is CASSWSGNTEAFF. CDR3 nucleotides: TGTGCCAGCAGTTGGTCTGGGAACACTGAAGCTTTCTTT.

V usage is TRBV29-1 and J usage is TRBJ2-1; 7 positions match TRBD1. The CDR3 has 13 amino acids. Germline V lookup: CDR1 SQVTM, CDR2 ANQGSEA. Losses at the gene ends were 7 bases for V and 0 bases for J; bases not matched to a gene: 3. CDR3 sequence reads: CSAQGVSYNEQFF. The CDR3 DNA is TGCAGCGCTCAGGGGGTCTCCTACAATGAGCAGTTCTTC.

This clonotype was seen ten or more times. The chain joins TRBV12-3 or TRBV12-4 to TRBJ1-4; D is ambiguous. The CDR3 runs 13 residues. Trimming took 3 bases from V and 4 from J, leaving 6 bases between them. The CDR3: CASSFLGNEKLFF. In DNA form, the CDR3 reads TGTGCCAGCAGTTTTCTGGGTAATGAAAAACTGTTTTTT.

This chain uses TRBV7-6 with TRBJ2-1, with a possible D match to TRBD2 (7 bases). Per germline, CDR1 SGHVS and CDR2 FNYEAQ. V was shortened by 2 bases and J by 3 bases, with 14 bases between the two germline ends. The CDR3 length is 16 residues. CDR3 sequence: CASSLNPGGYYNEQFF. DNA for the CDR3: TGTGCCAGCAGCTTAAACCCGGGGGGCTACTACAATGAGCAGTTCTTC.

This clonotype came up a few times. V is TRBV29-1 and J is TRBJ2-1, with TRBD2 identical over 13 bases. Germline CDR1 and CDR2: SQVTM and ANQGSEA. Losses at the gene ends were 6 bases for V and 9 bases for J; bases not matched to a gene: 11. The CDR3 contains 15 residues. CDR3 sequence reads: CSVKGLAGLGGEQFF. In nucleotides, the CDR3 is TGCAGCGTGAAGGGACTAGCGGGGCTGGGAGGTGAGCAGTTCTTC.

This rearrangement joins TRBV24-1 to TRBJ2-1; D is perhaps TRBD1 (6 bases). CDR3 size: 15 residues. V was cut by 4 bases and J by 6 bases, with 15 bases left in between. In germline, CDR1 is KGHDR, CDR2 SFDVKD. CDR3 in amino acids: CATSDPGQGSNEQFF. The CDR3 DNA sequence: TGTGCCACCAGTGACCCCGGGCAGGGGTCCAATGAGCAGTTCTTC.

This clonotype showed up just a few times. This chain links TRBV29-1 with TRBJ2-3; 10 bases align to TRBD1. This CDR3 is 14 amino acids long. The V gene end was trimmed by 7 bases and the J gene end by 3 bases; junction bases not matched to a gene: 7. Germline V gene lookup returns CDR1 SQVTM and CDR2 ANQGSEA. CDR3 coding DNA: TGCAGCGGTACGGGACAGGGGAGAACAGATACGCAGTATTTT. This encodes CSGTGQGRTDTQYF.

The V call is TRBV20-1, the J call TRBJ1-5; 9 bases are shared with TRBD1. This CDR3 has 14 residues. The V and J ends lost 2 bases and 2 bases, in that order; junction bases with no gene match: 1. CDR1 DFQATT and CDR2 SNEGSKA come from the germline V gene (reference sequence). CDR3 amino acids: CSARRQGGNQPQHF. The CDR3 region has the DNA TGCAGTGCTAGAAGACAGGGGGGCAATCAGCCCCAGCATTTT.